This T cell receptor (beta chain) emerged from a study of pediatric ulcerative colitis. Study-level results: Substantially fewer templates came from two patients' blood samples.

One to two pinch biopsies were taken from the rectum during colonoscopy. Each sample received Survey-level depth of up to 500,000 reads. The method was immunoSEQ multiplex PCR; TCRdb's version includes in-frame clones alone and lacks a portion of them. The data show 30,000 to 45,000 clones, with more than 70% seen just once and 0.7% to 0.95% held by the top ten. This clone was observed once. The antigen remains undetermined. CDR3 length: 12 amino acids. Trimming took off 4 bases at V and 11 bases at J, with 12 bases between the two ends. The germline V gene encodes CDR1 SGHNT and CDR2 YENEEA. The chain has TRBV11-3 and TRBJ2-4; D remains unclear. This sequence originates from a boy between 10 and 17 years old with moderate ulcerative colitis. The sequenced sample was gut tissue. CDR3 sequence: CASSSGISVQYF. The CDR3 DNA reads TGTGCCAGCAGCTCTGGGATCTCAGTTCAGTACTTC.